A selection of T cell receptor beta chains follows, all from one sample in a study of PD-1 blockade in classical Hodgkin lymphoma. Sequencing used immunoSEQ multiplex PCR; TCRdb keeps in-frame clones, though not all of them. The table includes fewer than 35,000 clones, about 88% detected once. The specimen was CD4+ T cells from blood, collected before the fourth cycle of nivolumab. Every receptor here comes from a human donor with classical Hodgkin lymphoma. CDR3s include the opening cysteine and the closing phenylalanine or tryptophan. A D gene is named only where the DNA matches it firmly. Clone size, where shown, is once, few, many, or a class for clones that have expanded.

J gene,V gene,D gene,clone size,CDR3 protein,CDR3 DNA
TRBJ2-2,TRBV7-6,-,-,CASSSGPLRNTGELFF,TGTGCCAGCAGCTCTGGACCGCTTAGGAACACCGGGGAGCTGTTTTTT
TRBJ2-5,TRBV5-1,TRBD2,-,CASSPISGTRVLETQYF,TGCGCCAGCAGCCCAATCTCCGGGACTAGAGTTTTGGAGACCCAGTACTTC
TRBJ1-1,TRBV5-1,TRBD1,-,CASRRGQANTEAFF,TGCGCCAGCAGGCGGGGACAGGCGAACACTGAAGCTTTCTTT
TRBJ2-5,TRBV11-1,TRBD2,-,CASSRTGGGVKVETQYF,TGTGCCAGCAGTCGCACGGGAGGGGGAGTGAAAGTGGAGACCCAGTACTTC
TRBJ1-2,TRBV5-6,-,-,CASSLGRPNYGYTF,TGTGCCAGCAGCTTAGGCAGGCCCAACTATGGCTACACCTTC
TRBJ1-2,TRBV5-1,TRBD1,-,CASSLARTGEGYTF,TGCGCCAGCAGCTTGGCCAGGACAGGGGAAGGCTACACCTTC
TRBJ1-2,TRBV7-3,TRBD1,-,CASSSTGTGASTF,TGTGCCAGCAGCTCCACCGGGACAGGTGCGAGCACCTTC
TRBJ2-1,TRBV5-6,-,-,CASSRTNEQFF,TGTGCCAGCAGCCGGACGAATGAGCAGTTCTTC
TRBJ2-7,TRBV6-6,TRBD1,-,CASSYSLTGGNYEQYF,TGTGCCAGCAGTTACTCGCTGACAGGGGGAAACTACGAGCAGTACTTC
TRBJ2-7,TRBV15,-,few,CATSRGSGLSSYEQYF,TGTGCCACCAGCAGGGGTTCGGGGCTCTCCTCCTACGAGCAGTACTTC
TRBJ2-3,TRBV6-1,TRBD1,-,CASSVMTGVDTQYF,TGTGCCAGCAGTGTTATGACAGGGGTCGATACGCAGTATTTT
TRBJ1-2,TRBV6-5,-,-,CASSFYGYTF,TGTGCCAGCAGTTTCTATGGCTACACCTTC
TRBJ2-5,TRBV5-5,-,-,CASSLDNTAETQYF,TGTGCCAGCAGCTTGGACAACACAGCGGAGACCCAGTACTTC
TRBJ1-3,TRBV7-6,TRBD1,-,CASSTLGQVGNTIYF,TGTGCCAGCAGCACCCTGGGACAGGTTGGAAACACCATATATTTT
TRBJ1-2,TRBV28,TRBD1,few,CASRTRQGLNYGYTF,TGTGCCAGCAGGACCAGACAGGGCCTAAACTATGGCTACACCTTC
TRBJ1-1,TRBV7-9,-,once,CASSLVVTLNTEAFF,TGTGCCAGCAGCTTAGTCGTAACCTTGAACACTGAAGCTTTCTTT
TRBJ2-5,TRBV2,TRBD2,-,CASSGTSGGAETQYF,TGTGCCAGCAGCGGGACTAGCGGGGGGGCAGAGACCCAGTACTTC
TRBJ1-3,TRBV18,-,few,CASSPPSPSGNTIYF,TGTGCCAGCTCACCACCCTCCCCATCTGGAAACACCATATATTTT
TRBJ2-1,TRBV5-5,-,-,CASSPGTLADYEQFF,TGTGCCAGCAGCCCCGGGACCCTAGCCGACTATGAGCAGTTCTTC
TRBJ1-1,TRBV4-2,-,-,CASSQGLGGPTEAFF,TGTGCCAGCAGCCAAGGCCTTGGGGGGCCCACTGAAGCTTTCTTT
TRBJ1-3,TRBV18,-,-,CASSPAGSSPGNTIYF,TGTGCCAGCTCACCAGCAGGCAGCTCGCCTGGAAACACCATATATTTT
TRBJ1-1,TRBV2,-,-,CASERGAGVGTEAFF,TGTGCCAGTGAACGGGGGGCTGGGGTGGGCACTGAAGCTTTCTTT
TRBJ2-7,TRBV28,TRBD1,-,CASSTGQGGYEQYF,TGTGCCAGCAGTACCGGACAGGGCGGGTACGAGCAGTACTTC
TRBJ2-5,TRBV5-4,TRBD2,-,CASSMAPGGIAGNQETQYF,TGTGCCAGCAGCATGGCCCCCGGGGGGATAGCGGGGAACCAAGAGACCCAGTACTTC
TRBJ1-3,TRBV29-1,-,-,CSVSYPPVSSGNTIYF,TGCAGCGTTTCCTATCCACCTGTAAGCTCTGGAAACACCATATATTTT
TRBJ1-1,TRBV12-5,-,-,CASGSQTAGDTEAFF,TGTGCTAGTGGTTCTCAGACGGCAGGGGACACTGAAGCTTTCTTT
TRBJ1-3,TRBV30,-,-,CAWSADRGNTIYF,TGTGCCTGGAGTGCCGACAGGGGAAACACCATATATTTT
TRBJ1-1,TRBV18,-,-,CASSPLGQDTEAFF,TGTGCCAGCTCACCATTGGGACAAGACACTGAAGCTTTCTTT
TRBJ2-2,TRBV7-7,-,once,CASSVGQNTGELFF,TGTGCCAGCAGCGTAGGCCAGAACACCGGGGAGCTGTTTTTT
TRBJ1-1,TRBV30,-,-,CAWSAAMNTEAFF,TGTGCCTGGAGTGCAGCCATGAACACTGAAGCTTTCTTT
TRBJ1-6,TRBV19,-,-,CASSKGHGSYNSPLHF,TGTGCCAGTAGTAAAGGACATGGGTCCTATAATTCACCCCTCCACTTT
TRBJ1-2,TRBV19,TRBD1,-,CASSPDRGSYGYTF,TGTGCCAGTAGCCCGGACAGGGGATCCTATGGCTACACCTTC
TRBJ1-3,TRBV19,TRBD1,-,CASSFLQGATGGNTIYF,TGTGCCAGTAGTTTTCTACAGGGGGCAACTGGAGGAAACACCATATATTTT
TRBJ1-1,TRBV6-5,-,once,CASSYAGKNTEAFF,TGTGCCAGCAGTTATGCCGGGAAAAACACTGAAGCTTTCTTT
TRBJ1-5,TRBV6-4,-,-,CASSDGGGGPQHF,TGTGCCAGCAGTGACGGGGGTGGAGGGCCCCAGCATTTT
TRBJ2-1,TRBV4-1,-,-,CASSQEVLAINEQFF,TGCGCCAGCAGCCAAGAGGTGCTAGCAATTAATGAGCAGTTCTTC
TRBJ2-5,TRBV29-1,-,-,CSVEGTQYF,TGCAGCGTTGAAGGGACCCAGTACTTC
TRBJ2-5,TRBV29-1,TRBD2,few,CSVLTGGAIDETQYF,TGCAGCGTTCTGACCGGGGGGGCAATCGACGAGACCCAGTACTTC
TRBJ1-4,TRBV18,-,-,CASSPRSTNEKLFF,TGTGCCAGCTCACCACGGTCTACGAATGAAAAACTGTTTTTT
TRBJ1-3,TRBV14,-,-,CASTLIRPRKGNTIYF,TGTGCCAGCACCTTAATTCGTCCCCGGAAAGGAAACACCATATATTTT
TRBJ1-6,TRBV19,TRBD1,few,CASSTRTGWDSPLHF,TGTGCCAGTAGTACCCGGACAGGGTGGGATTCACCCCTCCACTTT
TRBJ1-2,TRBV7-9,-,-,CASRQFPGTLGYTF,TGTGCCAGCAGGCAATTTCCCGGGACCTTGGGCTACACCTTC
TRBJ1-3,TRBV21-1,-,-,CASSTSGCSTCGSSGNTIYF,TGTGCCAGCAGCACCTCCGGCTGTTCAACCTGCGGTTCCTCTGGAAACACCATATATTTT
TRBJ1-1,TRBV5-6,-,-,CASSPIAGFLEAFF,TGTGCCAGCAGCCCTATAGCCGGTTTCCTTGAAGCTTTCTTT
TRBJ1-1,TRBV20-1,-,-,CSTQVDTEAFF,TGCAGTACACAAGTTGATACTGAAGCTTTCTTT
TRBJ2-4,TRBV6-6,-,-,CASSPMWGAKNIQYF,TGTGCCAGCAGTCCAATGTGGGGAGCCAAAAACATTCAGTACTTC
TRBJ2-3,TRBV27,TRBD2,-,CASSPSGAWGTDTQYF,TGTGCCAGCAGTCCGAGCGGGGCGTGGGGCACAGATACGCAGTATTTT
TRBJ2-3,TRBV9,TRBD2,-,CASSVGLAGGTDTQYF,TGTGCCAGCAGCGTAGGTCTAGCGGGGGGCACAGATACGCAGTATTTT
TRBJ2-2,TRBV7-3,TRBD1,few,CASSLIPGGLDTGELFF,TGTGCCAGCAGCTTAATTCCAGGGGGCTTAGACACCGGGGAGCTGTTTTTT
TRBJ2-5,TRBV5-1,-,-,CASSQGSHQETQYF,TGCGCCAGCAGCCAAGGGAGTCACCAAGAGACCCAGTACTTC
TRBJ1-1,TRBV4-3,TRBD1,-,CASSQGRLQGLEAFF,TGCGCCAGCAGCCAAGGGAGATTACAGGGGCTTGAGGCTTTCTTT
TRBJ2-7,TRBV27,-,-,CASSLAPGSSYEQYF,TGTGCCAGCAGTTTAGCTCCAGGAAGCTCCTACGAGCAGTACTTC